This TCR beta chain was retrieved from a study of blood T cell repertoires in COVID-19. Study context: COVID-19 samples, acute and convalescent, were from the United States, Italy and Spain. PBMCs, B-cell-depleted T cells, or T cells provided the cDNA or gDNA that made up the material.

In the authors' methods: Amplification with reference gene primers provided the estimates of nucleated cell counts. Assay used: immunoSEQ multiplex PCR; TCRdb lists only in-frame clones, some missing. D and trimming were read from the DNA, whereas the V and J calls and clone size are those reported in that table. The repertoire has 250,000 to 300,000 clones, approximately 86% of them found once; the top ten carry 1.5% to 2%. The CDR3 loop spans 12 amino acids. Trimming shortened V by 7 bases and J by 8 bases, and 14 bases separated the two germline ends. Per the germline V gene, CDR1 is MNHEY and CDR2 is SVGAGI.

The source of this sequence is a man aged 25 to 45 with active or convalescent COVID-19. The J gene is TRBJ1-1, the V gene TRBV6-5, with D maybe TRBD1 (6 bases). The sample taken for sequencing was peripheral blood. This chain's CDR3 is CASKTGWVEAFF. CDR3 in DNA: TGTGCCAGCAAGACAGGATGGGTCGAAGCTTTCTTT.